Following are 13 T cell receptor beta chains from one sample sequenced in a study of cytomegalovirus exposure and HLA in healthy donors. The PCR was carried out with 60 Vbeta primers and 13 Jbeta primers. Clones were sequenced by immunoSEQ multiplex PCR, and TCRdb holds only the in-frame ones, with some missing. The listing records approximately 120,000 clones. The sample was PBMCs. Source of these receptors: a woman between 55 and 75 years old in good health and CMV-seronegative.

The chain links TRBV5-6 to TRBJ2-3; 12 positions match TRBD2. J gave up 2 bases and V 4 bases, and 5 bases lay outside the gene matches. Germline values: CDR1 SGHDT, CDR2 YYEEEE. The CDR3 totals 16 residues. The CDR3 sequence is CASSLRTSGITDTQYF. In DNA form, the CDR3 reads TGTGCCAGCAGCCTTCGGACTAGCGGGATCACAGATACGCAGTATTTT.

The V gene is TRBV5-1, the J gene TRBJ1-1; 7 bases map to TRBD1. Germline V lookup: CDR1 SGHRS, CDR2 YFSETQ. Germline trimming cut 4 bases from V and 1 base from J; bases unmatched to any gene: 4. The CDR3 covers 14 residues. CDR3 amino acids: CASSRDSSNTEAFF. The CDR3 DNA follows: TGCGCCAGCAGCAGGGACAGCTCGAACACTGAAGCTTTCTTT.

CDR3 DNA: TGCGCCAGCAGCTTGCGGTCAGGGGACCCCTATGGCTACACCTTC. This codes for CASSLRSGDPYGYTF. The J gene is TRBJ1-2, the V gene TRBV5-1, with D perhaps TRBD1 (6 bases). Germline V gene lookup returns CDR1 SGHRS and CDR2 YFSETQ. The CDR3 has 15 residues. V lost 1 base and J 4 bases, leaving 14 bases between the germline ends.

V gene TRBV4-1 combines with J gene TRBJ2-5, with a weak D call TRBD2 (6 bases). CDR3 size: 14 residues. Deletions cut 3 bases from V and 5 bases from J, with 13 bases between. In germline, CDR1 is MGHRA, CDR2 YSYEKL. This CDR3 reads CASSHVGGGETQYF. CDR3 nucleotide sequence: TGCGCCAGCAGCCACGTGGGAGGCGGGGAGACCCAGTACTTC.

The CDR3 DNA is TGTGCCTGGAGTGTAATCCCCTACGAGCAGTACTTC. Encoded protein: CAWSVIPYEQYF. The J gene is TRBJ2-5, the V gene TRBV30; D ambiguous. The end of the DNA is better explained by TRBJ2-7, so the J call may be wrong. The germline gives CDR1 GTSNPN, CDR2 SVGIG (reference sequence). The CDR3 has 12 residues.

The chain couples TRBV28 to TRBJ1-1, with 8 bases identical to TRBD1. With V trimmed by 8 bases and J by 1 base, 6 bases remained unmatched. The CDR3 is 14 amino acids. Germline-derived CDR1 and CDR2 are MDHEN and SYDVKM. CDR3 region: CASAPGTGNTEAFF. The CDR3 DNA reads as TGTGCCAGCGCTCCTGGGACAGGGAACACTGAAGCTTTCTTT.

This rearrangement joins TRBV7-8 to TRBJ2-7, with 7 bases aligning to TRBD2. The germline CDR1 and CDR2 sequences are SGHVS and FQNEAQ. This CDR3 is 14 amino acids long. Unmatched junction bases numbered 6, after V lost 1 base and J lost 6 bases. The CDR3 DNA is TGTGCCAGCAGCTTAGTTATGGAGCGGGGCGAGCAGTACTTC. Amino acid sequence: CASSLVMERGEQYF.

This sequence joins TRBV29-1 and TRBJ2-5; D perhaps matches TRBD2 (5 bases). This CDR3 region has 14 residues. V lost 7 bases, J lost 4 bases, and 19 bases lay in between. Germline values: CDR1 SQVTM, CDR2 ANQGSEA. For the CDR3, the DNA is TGCAGCGCCCCTCCCCGGGGAACGGGAGAGACCCAGTACTTC. It specifies CSAPPRGTGETQYF. Full variable domain (missing parts from reference TRBV29-1 and TRBJ2-5): SAVISQKPSRDICQRGTSLTIQCQVDSQVTMMFWYRQQPGQSLTLIATANQGSEATYESGFVIDKFPISRPNLTFSTLTVSNMSPEDSSIYLCSAPPRGTGETQYFGPGTRLLVL.

This chain uses TRBV7-9 with TRBJ1-4; D gene uncertain. This CDR3 region has 18 residues. Trimming shortened V by 5 bases and J by 4 bases, and 23 bases separated the two germline ends. The V gene's germline CDR1 is SEHNR and CDR2 FQNEAQ (reference sequence). The CDR3 DNA is TGTGCCAGCAGCACCGCATGGGAGCCAAAGACTAATAATGAAAAACTGTTTTTT. This gives the protein CASSTAWEPKTNNEKLFF.

V and J are TRBV5-6 and TRBJ1-2; 7 bases map to TRBD1. In germline, CDR1 is SGHDT, CDR2 YYEEEE. This CDR3 has 14 amino acids. V lost 6 bases, J lost 4 bases, and 9 bases stayed unmatched. The CDR3 nucleotides are TGTGCCAGCATCAAGGTCGGGACAGTCTATGGCTACACCTTC. Residues: CASIKVGTVYGYTF.

The rearrangement links TRBV6-5 to TRBJ2-7; TRBD1 matches at 10 bases. The CDR3 consists of 16 residues. Germline-derived CDR1 and CDR2 are MNHEY and SVGAGI. V lost 2 bases and J lost 2; bases outside the gene matches: 6. The CDR3 coding sequence is TGTGCCAGCAGTTACGGGGGGACAGGGGCAGCCTACGAGCAGTACTTC. As protein: CASSYGGTGAAYEQYF.

This chain links TRBV7-2 with TRBJ2-3; tentative D call: TRBD2 (7 bases). Germline V gene data show CDR1 as SGHTA and CDR2 as FQGNSA. V dropped 4 bases and J dropped 6 bases, with 14 bases sitting between them. There are 14 residues in the CDR3. DNA of the CDR3: TGTGCCAGCAGCTCTAGAGGGGGAGGGGATACGCAGTATTTT. It encodes CASSSRGGGDTQYF.

The chain employs TRBV25-1 and TRBJ2-4, with TRBD2 as a possible D gene (6 bases). Trimming took 3 bases from V and 0 from J, leaving 6 bases between them. This CDR3 has 14 amino acids. Germline V gene sequence: CDR1 MGHDK, CDR2 SYGVNS. The CDR3 loop reads CASSEGGAKNIQYF. The DNA for the CDR3 is TGTGCCAGCAGTGAGGGGGGAGCCAAAAACATTCAGTACTTC.